This TCR beta chain was observed in a study of control samples from healthy donors and cancer patients. The assay was immunoSEQ multiplex PCR, and TCRdb's table has in-frame clones only and misses some. This sample has some 100,000 clones, with about 90% found just once. V lost 3 bases and J lost 4, with 12 bases in between. Looked up from germline, CDR1 is SGHAT and CDR2 is FQNNGV. The CDR3 spans 14 residues. The rearrangement uses TRBV11-2 and TRBJ1-1; weak D call: TRBD1 (5 bases). The specimen sequenced was blood. The receptor was isolated from a woman in her fifties or sixties in good health. CDR3 region: CASSFGGSVTEAFF. The CDR3 DNA reads as TGTGCCAGCAGCTTCGGGGGATCGGTCACTGAAGCTTTCTTT.